This T cell receptor beta chain was sequenced during a study of T cell repertoires in aging, cancer and after chemotherapy. Overall study context: Six age groups, ranging from 30 or younger to 70 or older, included the donors.

The template was genomic DNA from peripheral blood, not RNA. Per the germline V gene, CDR1 is MNHEY and CDR2 is SVGEGT. The CDR3 is 19 residues long. The V segment lost 0 bases and the J segment 1 base; nucleotides outside the gene matches: 7. Rearranged V-D-J TRB sequences were amplified with a mixed TRB-A/B primer pool. In TCRdb, the multiplex PCR reads were re-called with MiXCR into one record per CDR3 protein. The sample carries 7,000 to 9,500 distinct CDR3 sequences, 32% recorded once. Overall study results and limits: Age-matched healthy donors had significantly more diverse, less clonal blood TCR repertoires than untreated cancer patients. Median generation probability rose over the chemotherapy interval in each cancer cohort, suggesting rebound thymic output. Loss of evenness, beyond lost richness, contributed to age-related TCR diversity decline in cancer patients.

In its sample, this clonotype was seen a few times. The target antigen is unknown. Input material: blood. The sequence was collected from a human donor in good health. This chain joins TRBV6-2 or TRBV6-3 and TRBJ2-3; 13 nucleotides align to TRBD2. CDR3: CASSYSETGTSGGTDTQYF. CDR3 nucleotide sequence: TGTGCCAGCAGTTACTCTGAGACCGGGACTAGCGGGGGCACAGATACGCAGTATTTT.